This is a list of T cell receptor beta chains from one sample in a study of blood T cell repertoires in COVID-19. Measured with immunoSEQ multiplex PCR; TCRdb has only the in-frame clones, and not every one. The sample includes 130,000 or so clones, around 90% of them seen just once. Sample: peripheral blood. These TCRs come from a woman aged 55-69 years with acute or convalescent COVID-19. The CDR3 runs from the conserved cysteine through the conserved F or W. Fields, in order: clone size, D gene, V gene, J gene, CDR3 protein, CDR3 DNA. The D gene is left open where the match is weak. Clone sizes are given selectively: once, few, many, or a class where the clone is expanded.

NA,NA,TRBV3-1/TRBV3-2,TRBJ1-5,CASSQGGLQPQHF,TGTGCCAGCAGCCAAGGTGGGCTTCAGCCCCAGCATTTT
NA,NA,TRBV20-1,TRBJ1-1,CSAYLNTEAFF,TGCAGTGCCTATCTAAACACTGAAGCTTTCTTT
NA,NA,TRBV19,TRBJ1-2,CASSIPQGVGYTF,TGTGCCAGTAGTATACCCCAAGGGGTAGGCTACACCTTC
NA,NA,TRBV9,TRBJ2-7,CASSPTGGNYEQYF,TGTGCCAGCAGTCCCACGGGGGGCAACTACGAGCAGTACTTC
NA,TRBD2,TRBV29-1,TRBJ2-5,CSVDKGLGQETQYF,TGCAGCGTTGACAAGGGACTAGGTCAAGAGACCCAGTACTTC
NA,TRBD1,TRBV25-1,TRBJ1-1,CASSGSGQGGTEAFF,TGTGCCAGCAGTGGGTCAGGACAGGGAGGGACTGAAGCTTTCTTT
NA,TRBD2,TRBV4-2,TRBJ2-7,CASSQGLAGGGTTYEQYF,TGTGCCAGCAGCCAAGGACTAGCGGGGGGGGGAACCACCTACGAGCAGTACTTC
NA,TRBD1,TRBV4-2,TRBJ1-4,CASSHVSGTGDEKLFF,TGTGCCAGCAGCCACGTATCCGGGACAGGGGACGAAAAACTGTTTTTT
NA,TRBD2,TRBV24-1,TRBJ2-3,CATSGPSGGATDTQYF,TGTGCCACCAGTGGCCCTAGCGGGGGGGCTACAGATACGCAGTATTTT
NA,TRBD2,TRBV5-1,TRBJ2-5,CASSLPHGTRKSETQYF,TGCGCCAGCAGCTTGCCCCACGGGACTAGGAAGTCTGAGACCCAGTACTTC
NA,NA,TRBV9,TRBJ1-2,CASSDASTAYGYTF,TGTGCCAGCAGCGACGCTTCGACAGCCTATGGCTACACCTTC
NA,TRBD1,TRBV7-2,TRBJ1-5,CASSSGQSRPFFEPQHF,TGTGCCAGCAGCTCGGGACAGTCAAGGCCCTTTTTCGAGCCCCAGCATTTT
NA,TRBD1,TRBV19,TRBJ1-2,CASVRDRGNYGYTF,TGTGCCAGTGTCCGGGACAGGGGGAACTATGGCTACACCTTC
few,NA,TRBV11-2,TRBJ1-3,CASSFFGGRLGNTIYF,TGTGCCAGCAGCTTTTTCGGGGGGCGCCTTGGAAACACCATATATTTT
NA,NA,TRBV19,TRBJ1-5,CASSIEAYSNQPQHF,TGTGCCAGTAGTATAGAAGCGTATAGCAATCAGCCCCAGCATTTT
NA,TRBD1,TRBV4-1,TRBJ1-4,CASSRQGTGKDEKLFF,TGCGCCAGCAGCCGACAGGGGACAGGGAAAGATGAAAAACTGTTTTTT
NA,NA,TRBV5-4,TRBJ1-2,CASSLGQSPYGYTF,TGTGCCAGCAGCTTGGGACAGAGTCCTTATGGCTACACCTTC
NA,TRBD1,TRBV19,TRBJ1-1,CASSRYPGGRGTEAFF,TGTGCCAGCTCTCGCTATCCAGGGGGTCGGGGCACTGAAGCTTTCTTT
NA,TRBD1,TRBV19,TRBJ1-6,CASSTTPGQGVYSPLHF,TGTGCCAGTAGTACAACCCCGGGACAGGGTGTGTATTCACCCCTCCACTTT
once,NA,TRBV2,TRBJ1-6,CASISGLLNSPLHF,TGTGCCAGCATTTCGGGACTCCTTAATTCACCCCTCCACTTT
NA,TRBD1,TRBV19,TRBJ1-4,CASSRRDRGEKLFF,TGTGCCAGTAGTCGGCGGGACAGGGGTGAAAAACTGTTTTTT
NA,NA,TRBV15,TRBJ1-5,CATSKRRQDQPQHF,TGTGCCACCAGCAAGCGGCGTCAGGATCAGCCCCAGCATTTT
NA,NA,TRBV5-5,TRBJ2-7,CASSIRQAYEQYF,TGTGCCAGCAGCATCCGACAAGCCTACGAGCAGTACTTC
NA,NA,TRBV18,TRBJ1-2,CASSPRETGANYGYTF,TGTGCCAGCTCACCACGAGAAACAGGAGCTAACTATGGCTACACCTTC
NA,TRBD2,TRBV7-9,TRBJ2-3,CASSRGGFADTQYF,TGTGCCAGCAGCCGGGGGGGCTTCGCAGATACGCAGTATTTT